This T cell receptor (beta chain) was recovered during a study of blood T cell repertoires in COVID-19. The wider study: In each case, the material was cDNA or gDNA derived from T cells, B-cell-depleted T cells, or PBMCs.

CDR3 length: 15 amino acids. CDR1 MNHEY and CDR2 SVGAGI come from the germline V gene. V gave up 9 bases and J gave up 6 bases, with 23 bases separating them. TCRdb keeps only in-frame clones here, not all; method: immunoSEQ multiplex PCR. The sample lists about 64,000 clones; around 85% were seen once. This rearrangement joins TRBV6-5 to TRBJ1-2; the D gene is possibly TRBD1 (5 bases). The clonotype was recovered from a man aged 40-49 years with acute or convalescent COVID-19. The sample taken for sequencing was peripheral blood. The CDR3 sequence is CASSGGTTGGDGYTF. CDR3 DNA: TGTGCCAGTTCCGGGGGTACGACTGGTGGAGATGGCTACACCTTC.